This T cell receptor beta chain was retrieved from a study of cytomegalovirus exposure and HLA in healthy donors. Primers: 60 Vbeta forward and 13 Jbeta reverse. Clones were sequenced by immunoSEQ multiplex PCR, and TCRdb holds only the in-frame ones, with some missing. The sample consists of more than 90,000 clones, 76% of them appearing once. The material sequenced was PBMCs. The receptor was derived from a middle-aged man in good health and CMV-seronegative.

The CDR3: CASSLSLTSTDTQYF. CDR3 nucleotide sequence: TGTGCCAGCAGCTTGTCGCTTACTAGCACAGATACGCAGTATTTT. The chain has TRBV5-6 and TRBJ2-3; D call uncertain. Germline V gives CDR1 SGHDT, CDR2 YYEEEE. This CDR3 has 15 residues. V was shortened by 1 base and J by 0 bases, with 9 bases between the two germline ends. The full variable domain, with the rest looked up from reference TRBV5-6 and TRBJ2-3, is DAGVTQSPTHLIKTRGQQVTLRCSPKSGHDTVSWYQQALGQGPQFIFQYYEEEERQRGNFPDRFSGHQFPNYSSELNVNALLLGDSALYLCASSLSLTSTDTQYFGPGTRLTVL.